The TCR beta chain described here comes from a study of CD8 T cells in ankylosing spondylitis. The CDR3 covers 12 residues. V was pared by 7 bases and J by 4 bases, with 13 bases between. Germline-derived CDR1 and CDR2 are SQVTM and ANQGSEA. The study's findings and limits: Apparently characteristic of ankylosing spondylitis blood was a TCR beta motif (about 8 highly homologous variants).

As concerns this clonotype: Its antigen is as yet unknown.

MiXCR, run by TCRdb on the 5' RACE reads, gives a single entry per CDR3 protein. The table shows some 240,000 distinct CDR3 sequences, with about 7% occurring only once. The sequence derives from a male donor with ankylosing spondylitis. This chain uses TRBV29-1 with TRBJ1-2; D is uncertain. The sequenced sample was blood, either unsorted or a sorted T cell fraction (not recorded which). The CDR3, as DNA: TGCAGCGGGGTGGGCGGGAGCTATGGCTACACCTTC. Translating it yields CSGVGGSYGYTF.